This T cell receptor beta chain was identified during a study of blood T cell repertoires in COVID-19. For the study at large: Sources were T cells, B-cell-depleted T cells, or PBMCs; the material itself was cDNA or gDNA.

Germline V lookup: CDR1 GTSNPN, CDR2 SVGIG (reference sequence). The CDR3 runs 17 residues. V lost 1 base, J lost 0 bases, and 9 bases stayed unmatched. Data came from immunoSEQ multiplex PCR; TCRdb stores just in-frame clones and leaves some out. The table shows approximately 250,000 clones, with 85% to 90% occurring only once. The chain joins TRBV30 to TRBJ2-3; 8 positions match TRBD1. The TCR comes from a woman aged 55-75 years with COVID-19, enrolled during active disease. Sequencing was carried out using peripheral blood. CDR3 in DNA: TGTGCCTGGAGTGGGGACAGGTACTACTCTAGCACAGATACGCAGTATTTT. This gives the protein CAWSGDRYYSSTDTQYF. Variable domain in full (rest from reference TRBV30 and TRBJ2-3): SQTIHQWPATLVQPVGSPLSLECTVEGTSNPNLYWYRQAAGRGLQLLFYSVGIGQISSEVPQNLSASRPQDRQFILSSKKLLLSDSGFYLCAWSGDRYYSSTDTQYFGPGTRLTVL.